One and the same sample provided the 26 T cell receptor beta chains below, sequenced in a study of T cells in Graves' hyperthyroidism and ophthalmopathy. Amplification of TCR beta CDR3 regions used RNA as the template. With the HTBI primer set, the TCR CDR3 went through a first round of RT-PCR. TCRdb reanalysed the multiplex PCR reads using MiXCR and keeps one entry per CDR3 protein. The table has roughly 710,000 distinct CDR3 sequences, approximately 40% seen once; the top ten hold less than 40%. The specimen was blood. These receptors were obtained from a woman between 40 and 50 years old with Graves' hyperthyroidism.

This clonotype was counted ten times or more. V gene TRBV19 combines with J gene TRBJ1-4; 7 nucleotides agree with TRBD1. J lost 2 bases, V lost 6 bases, and 3 bases had no gene match. Germline V gives CDR1 LNHDA, CDR2 SQIVND (reference sequence). CDR3 length equals 14 residues. The CDR3 coding sequence is TGTGCCAGTAGGAGGGGGCTGACTAATGAAAAACTGTTTTTT. This encodes CASRRGLTNEKLFF. The entire variable domain, with the rest obtained from reference TRBV19 and TRBJ1-4, is as follows: DGGITQSPKYLFRKEGQNVTLSCEQNLNHDAMYWYRQDPGQGLRLIYYSQIVNDFQKGDIAEGYSVSREKKESFPLTVTSAQKNPTAFYLCASRRGLTNEKLFFGSGTQLSVL.

This clonotype was seen only a few times. The rearrangement links TRBV29-1 to TRBJ2-1; D remains ambiguous. Trimming cost V 4 bases and J 6 bases, with 7 bases left between them. This CDR3 comprises 11 residues. Germline CDR1 is SQVTM and CDR2 is ANQGSEA. The CDR3: CSVVNSNEQFF. The CDR3 DNA sequence: TGCAGCGTTGTGAATTCCAATGAGCAGTTCTTC.

This clonotype was picked up one time. One junction end disagrees with the germline gene, perhaps due to a read error. J is TRBJ2-7 and V is TRBV28, with 9 nucleotides matching TRBD1. The length of the CDR3 is 14 residues. Germline-derived CDR1 and CDR2 are MDHEN and SYDVKM. The CDR3 nucleotides are TGTGCCAGCAGGGGGACAGGGACGACCTACGAGCAGCACTTC. This encodes CASRGTGTTYEQHF.

The chain carries TRBV6-5 and TRBJ2-7; 9 nucleotides agree with TRBD1. The germline gives CDR1 MNHEY, CDR2 SVGAGI. The CDR3 consists of 15 residues. With 4 bases clipped from V and 6 bases from J, the junction kept 10 bases outside the gene matches. The CDR3 bases are TGTGCCAGCAGTTCCCATGACAGGGGGACGGGCGAGCAGTACTTC. This encodes CASSSHDRGTGEQYF.

J is TRBJ2-7 and V is TRBV7-2; D call uncertain. The germline V gene encodes CDR1 SGHTA and CDR2 FQGNSA. The CDR3 extends over 11 amino acids. Trimming removed 5 bases at V and 6 bases at J, with 8 bases between. In DNA form, the CDR3 reads TGTGCCAGCAGCCCCGTTGGCGAGCAGTACTTC. This encodes CASSPVGEQYF. Full variable domain (missing parts from reference TRBV7-2 and TRBJ2-7): GAGVSQSPSNKVTEKGKDVELRCDPISGHTALYWYRQSLGQGLEFLIYFQGNSAPDKSGLPSDRFSAERTGGSVSTLTIQRTQQEDSAVYLCASSPVGEQYFGPGTRLTVT.

This sequence joins TRBV10-3 and TRBJ1-5; 8 bases are a match to TRBD1. Germline loops: CDR1 ENHRY, CDR2 SYGVKD. The CDR3 has 17 residues. Trimming took 5 bases from V and 6 from J; bases not matched to a gene: 15. The DNA for the CDR3 is TGTGCCATCAGTAAAGACAGGGGATTTAGCAATAGTCAGCCCCAGCATTTT. Amino acids: CAISKDRGFSNSQPQHF.

Only a few counts were recorded for this clonotype. The rearrangement uses TRBV19 and TRBJ2-6, with D perhaps matching TRBD1 (5 bases). The V end was cut by 4 bases, the J end by 2 bases, with 12 bases between. The CDR3 length is 16 residues. In germline, CDR1 is LNHDA, CDR2 SQIVND (reference sequence). In nucleotides, the CDR3 is TGTGCCAGTAGTACAAGGGGTACGACTGGGGCCAACGTCCTGACTTTC. The encoded protein is CASSTRGTTGANVLTF.

The rearrangement links TRBV6-5 to TRBJ2-2; 8 bases align to TRBD1. After removal of 7 bases from V and 7 bases from J, the junction contained 14 bases not matched to a gene. The germline gives CDR1 MNHEY, CDR2 SVGAGI. This CDR3 contains 16 residues. The CDR3 sequence is CASILASRGPSGELFF. The CDR3 DNA reads TGTGCCAGCATCTTAGCCTCCAGGGGGCCGAGCGGGGAGCTGTTTTTT.

This clonotype showed up just a few times. The chain links TRBV12-3 or TRBV12-4 to TRBJ2-5; 13 bases match TRBD2. The CDR3 is 15 amino acids. Losses at the gene ends were 6 bases for V and 2 bases for J; bases not matched to a gene: 3. As DNA, the CDR3 is TGTGCCAGCAGGCTGACTAGCGGGGGGCAAGAGACCCAGTACTTC. Its protein is CASRLTSGGQETQYF.

This clonotype was seen at least ten times. The chain employs TRBV7-2 and TRBJ1-6; the D gene is possibly TRBD1 (6 bases). Trimming stripped 4 bases from V and 5 bases from J, with 18 bases between. CDR1 SGHTA and CDR2 FQGNSA come from the germline V gene. The CDR3 consists of 17 residues. The CDR3 DNA follows: TGTGCCAGCAGCTCCCGGACAGCCAGCCTTAATAATTCACCCCTCCACTTT. Translated: CASSSRTASLNNSPLHF. Filled out from reference TRBV7-2 and TRBJ1-6, the complete variable domain reads GAGVSQSPSNKVTEKGKDVELRCDPISGHTALYWYRQSLGQGLEFLIYFQGNSAPDKSGLPSDRFSAERTGGSVSTLTIQRTQQEDSAVYLCASSSRTASLNNSPLHFGNGTRLTVT.

This clonotype was picked up many times. The V gene is TRBV24-1, the J gene TRBJ2-5; 8 bases fit TRBD1. This CDR3 contains 16 residues. Germline V gene sequence: CDR1 KGHDR, CDR2 SFDVKD. V lost 4 bases, J lost 6 bases, and 12 bases stayed unmatched. The CDR3 DNA follows: TGTGCCACCAGTGACCCTGACAGGGGAGGAAAGAAGACCCAGTACTTC. Amino acids: CATSDPDRGGKKTQYF.

DNA for the CDR3: TGTGCCATCAGTGCGGGCGGAGGGACAGAGACCCAGTACTTC. It specifies CAISAGGGTETQYF. The chain carries TRBV10-3 and TRBJ2-5; a weak D match, TRBD2 (6 bases). Trimming removed 4 bases from V and 4 bases from J, with 13 bases in between. From germline, CDR1 is ENHRY and CDR2 SYGVKD. There are 14 residues in the CDR3.

This chain links TRBV2 with TRBJ2-1; no clear D. Germline V gives CDR1 SNHLY, CDR2 FYNNEI. The V gene lost 8 bases and the J gene lost 7 bases, with 15 bases spanning the gap. The CDR3 covers 13 residues. For the CDR3, the DNA is TGTGCCAGCCGATCGGATCGCCTAAATGAGCAGTTCTTC. This translates into CASRSDRLNEQFF.

V gene TRBV7-2 combines with J gene TRBJ1-2, with a possible D match to TRBD1 (5 bases). The CDR3 sequence is 14 residues long. V was pared by 5 bases and J by 5 bases, with 15 bases between. Germline V gene data show CDR1 as SGHTA and CDR2 as FQGNSA. The CDR3 loop is CASSPRGTHYGYTF. The CDR3 DNA follows: TGTGCCAGCAGCCCGCGGGGGACCCATTATGGCTACACCTTC.

This clonotype was seen a few times. The chain joins TRBV27 to TRBJ2-7; D unclear. V gave up 5 bases and J gave up 3 bases, with 11 bases separating them. Germline CDR1 MNHEY, CDR2 SMNVEV (reference sequence). The CDR3 extends over 13 amino acids. DNA for the CDR3: TGTGCCAGCAGTGATGACGGATACTACGAGCAGTACTTC. Translated, it gives CASSDDGYYEQYF.

The genes are TRBV5-1 and TRBJ1-1, with a tentative D call TRBD1 (5 bases). The CDR3 totals 16 residues. V was cut by 0 bases and J by 0 bases, with 12 bases left in between. Germline CDR1 is SGHRS and CDR2 is YFSETQ. The DNA for the CDR3 is TGCGCCAGCAGCTTGGCCGGGTCGGGGCTGAACACTGAAGCTTTCTTT. Its protein is CASSLAGSGLNTEAFF.

V gene TRBV29-1 combines with J gene TRBJ2-5; 14 bases line up with TRBD2. This CDR3 comprises 15 residues. Germline values: CDR1 SQVTM, CDR2 ANQGSEA. V lost 5 bases to trimming and J lost 3 bases; unmatched junction nucleotides: 5. As DNA, the CDR3 is TGCAGCGTTAATAAGGGACTAGCGGGAGAAGAGACCCAGTACTTC. The encoded protein is CSVNKGLAGEETQYF.

This clonotype was observed a few times. This CDR3 is CASTGHYEQYF. CDR3 nucleotide sequence: TGCGCCAGCACCGGGCACTACGAGCAGTACTTC. This chain connects TRBV5-1 to TRBJ2-7; no clear D gene. Germline-derived CDR1 and CDR2 are SGHRS and YFSETQ. The CDR3 consists of 11 residues. The V gene lost 6 bases and the J gene lost 3 bases, with 7 bases spanning the gap.

This clonotype was picked up many times. The J gene is TRBJ2-6, the V gene TRBV19; no firm D call. The CDR3 has 13 residues. With 5 bases removed from V and 1 base from J, the gap between germline ends came to 3 bases. Germline CDR1 LNHDA, CDR2 SQIVND (reference sequence). The CDR3 DNA is TGTGCCAGTAGTCAGTCTGGGGCCAACGTCCTGACTTTC. Its protein product is CASSQSGANVLTF.

This clonotype was detected a few times. V and J are TRBV5-1 and TRBJ1-4; possibly TRBD1 for D (6 bases). In germline, CDR1 is SGHRS, CDR2 YFSETQ. V lost 1 base to trimming and J lost 5 bases, with 18 bases between them. The CDR3 loop spans 17 amino acids. CDR3 residues: CASSLSQGHPANEKLFF. CDR3 DNA: TGCGCCAGCAGCTTGTCGCAGGGACACCCGGCCAATGAAAAACTGTTTTTT. The full variable domain, its missing parts supplied by reference TRBV5-1 and TRBJ1-4, is KAGVTQTPRYLIKTRGQQVTLSCSPISGHRSVSWYQQTPGQGLQFLFEYFSETQRNKGNFPGRFSGRQFSNSRSEMNVSTLELGDSALYLCASSLSQGHPANEKLFFGSGTQLSVL.

V and J are TRBV6-5 and TRBJ1-4; D remains unclear. From germline, CDR1 is MNHEY and CDR2 SVGAGI. The CDR3 contains 19 residues. V lost 0 bases and J 5 bases, leaving 22 bases between the germline ends. CDR3 in amino acids: CASSYSMAGRGLRNEKLFF. CDR3 nucleotide sequence: TGTGCCAGCAGTTACTCGATGGCGGGGAGAGGACTAAGGAATGAAAAACTGTTTTTT.

The chain joins TRBV5-4 to TRBJ1-2; the D is unclear. There are 14 residues in the CDR3. Germline V gives CDR1 SGHNT, CDR2 YYREEE (reference sequence). V lost 0 bases and J lost 4, with 10 bases in between. The CDR3 region is CASSLGPALYGYTF. CDR3 in DNA: TGTGCCAGCAGCTTGGGCCCAGCCCTCTATGGCTACACCTTC.

The rearrangement links TRBV7-9 to TRBJ2-7; D might be TRBD1 or TRBD2, each matching 5 bases. The DNA end is a closer match to TRBJ2-1, so the J assignment may be wrong. The CDR3 sequence is 14 residues long. Germline CDR1 is SEHNR and CDR2 is FQNEAQ (reference sequence). CDR3 amino acids: CASSRDRAYNEQFF. The DNA for the CDR3 is TGTGCCAGCAGTCGGGACCGGGCCTACAATGAGCAGTTCTTC.

This rearrangement joins TRBV19 to TRBJ2-7; 10 positions match TRBD1. The CDR3 sequence is 16 residues long. Germline V lookup: CDR1 LNHDA, CDR2 SQIVND (reference sequence). Trimming took 9 bases from V and 2 from J; bases not matched to a gene: 13. CDR3 residues: CASSPPTGTGAYEQYF. The CDR3 DNA follows: TGTGCCAGCAGCCCCCCGACCGGGACAGGGGCCTACGAGCAGTACTTC.

The gene calls are TRBV10-3 and TRBJ1-1; D not certain. V gave up 0 bases and J gave up 11 bases, with 13 bases separating them. The CDR3 consists of 13 residues. The germline gives CDR1 ENHRY, CDR2 SYGVKD. The CDR3 spells CAISESNPLGAFF. The CDR3 bases are TGTGCCATCAGTGAGTCCAATCCCCTTGGGGCTTTCTTT.

This chain connects TRBV7-2 to TRBJ1-6; 8 nucleotides line up with TRBD1. Germline CDR1 reads SGHTA; CDR2 reads FQGNSA. This CDR3 contains 15 residues. The ends lost 8 bases at V and 9 bases at J; junction bases unmatched: 12. The CDR3 here is CASSPSDRGASPLHF. CDR3 coding DNA: TGTGCCAGCTCACCCTCAGACAGGGGAGCTTCACCCCTCCACTTT.